These T cell receptor beta chains were read from a single sample in a study of cytomegalovirus exposure and HLA in healthy donors. Libraries were prepared by immunoSEQ multiplex PCR; TCRdb keeps only in-frame clonotypes and omits some of them. The sample lists 150,000 or so clones, around 72% occurring once. Sequenced material: PBMCs. These receptors were collected from a man aged 18-30 years in good health and CMV-seropositive. Both conserved end residues are part of each CDR3. A D gene is named only where the DNA matches it firmly.

v_gene: TRBV7-2
d_gene: .
CDR3aa: CASRTGHIHGYTF

v_gene: TRBV7-2
d_gene: .
CDR3aa: CASSLGTENIQYF

v_gene: TRBV27
d_gene: TRBD1
CDR3aa: CASSPGTGGLRTEAFF

v_gene: TRBV29-1
d_gene: .
CDR3aa: CSVVRGNTEAFF

v_gene: TRBV29-1
d_gene: TRBD2
CDR3aa: CSAAGGSYEQYF

v_gene: TRBV18
d_gene: TRBD2
CDR3aa: CASSPPLGLAGESPYEQYF

v_gene: TRBV11-1
d_gene: TRBD2
CDR3aa: CASSLVGRAADTQYF

v_gene: TRBV27
d_gene: TRBD2
CDR3aa: CASRPGTSGSYEQYF

v_gene: TRBV14
d_gene: .
CDR3aa: CASSQEARYSYEQYF

v_gene: TRBV5-1
d_gene: .
CDR3aa: CASSLGDYSNQPQHF

v_gene: TRBV5-1
d_gene: TRBD1
CDR3aa: CASSPPDRELSYEQYF

v_gene: TRBV6-5
d_gene: .
CDR3aa: CASRRFSNEGGYTF

v_gene: TRBV29-1
d_gene: .
CDR3aa: CSVLKDKGIFENEKLFF

v_gene: TRBV4-1
d_gene: TRBD2
CDR3aa: CASSTGLGSYEQYF

v_gene: TRBV10-3
d_gene: TRBD2
CDR3aa: CAISPGGRMETQYF

v_gene: TRBV4-2
d_gene: .
CDR3aa: CASSRNPGHDPPFF

v_gene: TRBV18
d_gene: TRBD2
CDR3aa: CASSRGRGTANEQFF

v_gene: TRBV19
d_gene: .
CDR3aa: CASRGEMNTEAFF

v_gene: TRBV30
d_gene: .
CDR3aa: CAWHSGDFNEKLFF

v_gene: TRBV19
d_gene: TRBD1
CDR3aa: CASSITGGYEQYF

v_gene: TRBV9
d_gene: .
CDR3aa: CASSVAGLWNTEAFF

v_gene: TRBV7-3
d_gene: TRBD2
CDR3aa: CASSPQGSGSDEQFF

v_gene: TRBV5-1
d_gene: .
CDR3aa: CASSLADSGAYGNEQFF